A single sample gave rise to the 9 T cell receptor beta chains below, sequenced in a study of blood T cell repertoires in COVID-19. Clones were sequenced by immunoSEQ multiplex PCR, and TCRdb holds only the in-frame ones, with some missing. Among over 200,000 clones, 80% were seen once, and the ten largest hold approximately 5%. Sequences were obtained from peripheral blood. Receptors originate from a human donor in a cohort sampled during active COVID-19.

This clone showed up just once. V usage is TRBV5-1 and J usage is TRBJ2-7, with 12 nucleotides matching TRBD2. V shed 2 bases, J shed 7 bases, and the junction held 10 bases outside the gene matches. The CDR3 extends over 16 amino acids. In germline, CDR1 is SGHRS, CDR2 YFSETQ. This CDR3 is CASSFPGTSGPSEQYF. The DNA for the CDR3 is TGCGCCAGCAGCTTCCCCGGGACTAGCGGGCCCTCTGAGCAGTACTTC.

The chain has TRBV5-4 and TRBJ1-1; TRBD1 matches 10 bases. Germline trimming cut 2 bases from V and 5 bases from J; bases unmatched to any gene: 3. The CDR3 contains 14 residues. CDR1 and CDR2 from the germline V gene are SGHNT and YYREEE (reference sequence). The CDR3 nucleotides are TGTGCCAGCAGCTTAGACAGGGGGCAAACTGAAGCTTTCTTT. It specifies CASSLDRGQTEAFF.

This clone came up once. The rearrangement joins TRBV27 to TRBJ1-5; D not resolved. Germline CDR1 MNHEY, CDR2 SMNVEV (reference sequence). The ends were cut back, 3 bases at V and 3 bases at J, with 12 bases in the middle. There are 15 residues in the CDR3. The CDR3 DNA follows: TGTGCCAGCAGTTTCGGAGGACTATACAATCAGCCCCAGCATTTT. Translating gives CASSFGGLYNQPQHF.

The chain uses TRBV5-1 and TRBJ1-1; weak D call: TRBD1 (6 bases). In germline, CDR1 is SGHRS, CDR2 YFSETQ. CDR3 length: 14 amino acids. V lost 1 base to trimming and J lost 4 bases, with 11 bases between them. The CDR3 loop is CASSLQGQGTEAFF. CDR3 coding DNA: TGCGCCAGCAGCTTGCAGGGGCAAGGCACTGAAGCTTTCTTT.

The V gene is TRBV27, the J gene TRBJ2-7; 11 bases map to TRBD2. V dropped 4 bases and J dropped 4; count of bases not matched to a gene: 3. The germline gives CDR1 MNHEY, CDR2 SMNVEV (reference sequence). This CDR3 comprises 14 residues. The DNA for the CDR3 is TGTGCCAGCAGTTCCACTAGCGGGAGTTACGAGCAGTACTTC. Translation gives CASSSTSGSYEQYF.

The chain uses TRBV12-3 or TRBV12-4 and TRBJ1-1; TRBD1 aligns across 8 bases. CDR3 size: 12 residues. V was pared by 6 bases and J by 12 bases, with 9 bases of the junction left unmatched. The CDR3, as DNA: TGTGCCAGCAGCCTACAGGGGGTTTCGACTTTCTTT. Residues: CASSLQGVSTFF.

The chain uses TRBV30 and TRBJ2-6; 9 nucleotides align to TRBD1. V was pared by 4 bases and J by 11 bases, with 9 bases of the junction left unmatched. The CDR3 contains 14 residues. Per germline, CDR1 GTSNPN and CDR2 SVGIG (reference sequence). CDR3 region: CAWIQWGQGYVLTF. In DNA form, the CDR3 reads TGTGCCTGGATACAATGGGGACAGGGCTACGTCCTGACTTTC.

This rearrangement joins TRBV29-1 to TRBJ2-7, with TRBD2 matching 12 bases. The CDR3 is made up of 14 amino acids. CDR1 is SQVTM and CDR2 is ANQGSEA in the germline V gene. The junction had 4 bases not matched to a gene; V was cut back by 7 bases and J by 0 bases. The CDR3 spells CSAVLAGGSYEQYF. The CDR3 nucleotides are TGCAGCGCCGTACTAGCGGGAGGCTCCTACGAGCAGTACTTC.

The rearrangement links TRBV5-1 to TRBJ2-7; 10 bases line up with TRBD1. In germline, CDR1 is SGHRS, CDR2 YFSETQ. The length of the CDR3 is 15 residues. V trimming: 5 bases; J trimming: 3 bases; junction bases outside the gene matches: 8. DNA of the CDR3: TGCGCCAGCAGGGATGGGACAGGGGCGGACTACGAGCAGTACTTC. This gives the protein CASRDGTGADYEQYF.